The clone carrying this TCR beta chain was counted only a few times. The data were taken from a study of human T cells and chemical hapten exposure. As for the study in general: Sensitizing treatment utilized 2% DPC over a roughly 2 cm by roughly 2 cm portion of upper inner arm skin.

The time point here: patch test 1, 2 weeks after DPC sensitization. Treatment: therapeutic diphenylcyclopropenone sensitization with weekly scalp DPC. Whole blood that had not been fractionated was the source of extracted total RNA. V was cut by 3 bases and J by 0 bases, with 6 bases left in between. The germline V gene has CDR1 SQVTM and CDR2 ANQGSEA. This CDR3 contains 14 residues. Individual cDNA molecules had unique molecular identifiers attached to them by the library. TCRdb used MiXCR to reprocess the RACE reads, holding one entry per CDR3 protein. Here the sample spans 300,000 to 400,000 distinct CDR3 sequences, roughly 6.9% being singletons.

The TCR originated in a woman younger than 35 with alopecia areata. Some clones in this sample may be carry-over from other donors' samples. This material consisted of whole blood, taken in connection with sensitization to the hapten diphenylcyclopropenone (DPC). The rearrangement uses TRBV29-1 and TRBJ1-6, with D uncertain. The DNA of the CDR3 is TGCAGCGTTGACCTGAGCTCCTATAATTCACCCCTCCACTTT. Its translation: CSVDLSSYNSPLHF.